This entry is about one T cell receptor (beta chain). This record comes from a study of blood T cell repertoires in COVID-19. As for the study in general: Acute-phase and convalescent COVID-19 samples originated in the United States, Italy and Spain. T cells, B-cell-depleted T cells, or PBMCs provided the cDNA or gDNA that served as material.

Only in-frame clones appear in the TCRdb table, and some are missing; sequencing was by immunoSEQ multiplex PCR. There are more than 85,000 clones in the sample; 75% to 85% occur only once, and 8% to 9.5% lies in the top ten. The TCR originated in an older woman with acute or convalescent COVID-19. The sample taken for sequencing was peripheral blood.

CDR3 protein: CASSLDPTSTDTQYF. In DNA, the CDR3 is TGTGCCAGCAGCTTGGATCCAACTAGCACAGATACGCAGTATTTT. The chain combines TRBV5-4 with TRBJ2-3; unclear D gene. This CDR3 comprises 15 residues. Germline V gives CDR1 SGHNT, CDR2 YYREEE (reference sequence). Trimming stripped 0 bases from V and 0 bases from J, with 8 bases between.